This paragraph covers one TCR beta chain sequence. The germline V gene encodes CDR1 SGDLS and CDR2 YYNGEE. This CDR3 region has 13 residues. V lost 1 base, J lost 5 bases, and 9 bases lay in between. The source of the sample is a study of blood T cell repertoires in COVID-19. About the research overall: Whether acute or convalescent, the COVID-19 samples came from the United States, Italy and Spain. In each case, the material was cDNA or gDNA derived from T cells, B-cell-depleted T cells, or PBMCs.

In the authors' methods: Reference gene primer amplification in the assay estimated nucleated cell counts. The repertoire was sequenced with immunoSEQ multiplex PCR; TCRdb's copy has only in-frame clones and lacks some. The V and J calls and the clone size are those of that table, but D and trimming were determined from the DNA. The sample lists about 190,000 clones, just under 90% occurring once. The sample comprised peripheral blood. The chain has TRBV9 and TRBJ2-5, with D perhaps matching TRBD1 (5 bases). The receptor was derived from a woman aged 18-29 years who had recovered from COVID-19. This CDR3 reads CASSVWGRETQYF. The CDR3, as DNA: TGTGCCAGCAGCGTATGGGGCCGGGAGACCCAGTACTTC.